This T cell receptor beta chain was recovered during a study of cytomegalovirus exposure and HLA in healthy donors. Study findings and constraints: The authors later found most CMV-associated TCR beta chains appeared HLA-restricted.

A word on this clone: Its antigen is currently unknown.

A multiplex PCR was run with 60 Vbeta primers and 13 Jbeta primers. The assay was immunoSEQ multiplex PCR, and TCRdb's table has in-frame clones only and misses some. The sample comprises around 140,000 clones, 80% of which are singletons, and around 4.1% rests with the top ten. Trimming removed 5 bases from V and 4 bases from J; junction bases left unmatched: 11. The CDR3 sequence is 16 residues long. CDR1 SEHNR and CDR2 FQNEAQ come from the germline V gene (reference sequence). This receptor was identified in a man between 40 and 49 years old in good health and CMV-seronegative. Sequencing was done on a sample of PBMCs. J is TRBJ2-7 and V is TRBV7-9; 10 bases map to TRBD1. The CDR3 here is CASSRMGTGVRYEQYF. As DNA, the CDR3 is TGTGCCAGCAGCCGCATGGGGACAGGGGTACGGTACGAGCAGTACTTC. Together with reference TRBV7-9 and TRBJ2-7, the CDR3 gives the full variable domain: DTGVSQNPRHKITKRGQNVTFRCDPISEHNRLYWYRQTLGQGPEFLTYFQNEAQLEKSRLLSDRFSAERPKGSFSTLEIQRTEQGDSAMYLCASSRMGTGVRYEQYFGPGTRLTVT.